Each of the 2 T cell receptor beta chains below was sequenced from the same sample in a study of graft-versus-host responses after intestinal transplantation (dated by TCRdb to the early 2020s). Taken with the paper, the label for time point translates to: cells obtained before transplantation from donor or recipient. The library was obtained by the immunoSEQ multiplex PCR assay. TCRdb stores this immuneACCESS table with in-frame sequences only. Part of the clones is absent; in the studies checked, under half of the shortfall reflects unresolved V genes, and no reason is known for the rest. The sample table holds tens of thousands of clones, of which about 86% were seen once. The biggest ten clones account for 19% of the sample. Antigen specificity for these receptors is unknown. The sample here was unstimulated CD8+ T cells sorted from spleen or lymph node cells, taken before intestinal transplant. Every receptor here comes from a human donor who received an intestinal transplant.

The chain links TRBV28 to TRBJ2-7; 10 bases map to TRBD2. The junction had 5 bases not matched to a gene; V was cut back by 6 bases and J by 3 bases. This CDR3 region has 14 residues. CDR1 is MDHEN, CDR2 SYDVKM, per germline. DNA for the CDR3: TGTGCCAGCAGCCTACGGACTAGCGGCTACGAGCAGTACTTC. This sequence encodes CASSLRTSGYEQYF.

This clone showed up just once. The chain uses TRBV27 and TRBJ2-1, with TRBD1 matching 11 bases. Germline loops: CDR1 MNHEY, CDR2 SMNVEV (reference sequence). Germline trimming cut 6 bases from V and 3 bases from J; bases unmatched to any gene: 4. The CDR3 sequence is 15 residues long. CDR3 coding DNA: TGTGCCAGCAGACCCGGGACAGGGGGCTACAATGAGCAGTTCTTC. Amino acids: CASRPGTGGYNEQFF.